The 23 T cell receptor beta chains below all came from one sample that was sequenced in a study of blood T cell repertoires in COVID-19. Sequenced by immunoSEQ multiplex PCR; TCRdb stores in-frame clones only, minus some. Among some 95,000 clones listed, approximately 90% were seen once. Material: peripheral blood. The receptors derive from a human donor with active COVID-19. The donor label of this sample is uncertain.

V is TRBV4-3 and J is TRBJ2-1; TRBD2 matches 10 bases. The germline V gene encodes CDR1 LGHNA and CDR2 YSLEER. The CDR3 is 20 amino acids. V trimming: 5 bases; J trimming: 5 bases; junction bases outside the gene matches: 21. CDR3: CASSSPLGGVAGGGDNEQFF. For the CDR3, the DNA is TGCGCCAGCAGCTCCCCCCTAGGGGGGGTAGCGGGGGGTGGGGACAATGAGCAGTTCTTC.

This chain uses TRBV2 with TRBJ1-1; the D gene is possibly TRBD1 (5 bases). The germline CDR1 and CDR2 sequences are SNHLY and FYNNEI. With 6 bases removed from V and 6 bases from J, the gap between germline ends came to 8 bases. This CDR3 region has 11 residues. The CDR3 bases are TGTGCCAGCAGGGGGGGGGCTGAAGCTTTCTTT. Amino acid sequence: CASRGGAEAFF. Using reference TRBV2 and TRBJ1-1 for the parts outside the CDR3, the full variable domain is EPEVTQTPSHQVTQMGQEVILRCVPISNHLYFYWYRQILGQKVEFLVSFYNNEISEKSEIFDDQFSVERPDGSNFTLKIRSTKLEDSAMYFCASRGGAEAFFGQGTRLTVV.

The V gene is TRBV3-1 (or the pseudogene TRBV3-2), the J gene TRBJ2-2; D gene unclear. V was trimmed by 0 bases and J by 2 bases, leaving 10 bases between them. Germline V lookup: CDR1 LGHDT, CDR2 YNNKEL (reference sequence). This CDR3 is built from 16 residues. The CDR3 region is CASSQDFGGNTGELFF. The CDR3 nucleotides are TGTGCCAGCAGCCAAGACTTTGGCGGAAACACCGGGGAGCTGTTTTTT.

This rearrangement joins TRBV19 to TRBJ1-2, with unresolved D. CDR3 length equals 15 residues. Trimming shortened V by 3 bases and J by 3 bases, and 14 bases separated the two germline ends. The germline V gene has CDR1 LNHDA and CDR2 SQIVND (reference sequence). CDR3 amino acids: CASSIRDTPDYGYTF. The CDR3 coding sequence is TGTGCCAGTAGTATCCGAGACACCCCGGACTATGGCTACACCTTC.

The rearrangement uses TRBV19 and TRBJ2-2; 9 positions match TRBD1. Germline CDR1 and CDR2: LNHDA and SQIVND (reference sequence). With 3 bases clipped from V and 4 bases from J, the junction kept 12 bases outside the gene matches. The CDR3 has 18 amino acids. The CDR3 loop reads CASSIRVLGQGSTGELFF. The CDR3 DNA reads as TGTGCCAGTAGTATTAGGGTCCTCGGACAGGGGTCCACCGGGGAGCTGTTTTTT.

This rearrangement joins TRBV7-8 to TRBJ2-7; D is unclear. CDR1 SGHVS and CDR2 FQNEAQ come from the germline V gene. The ends were cut back, 1 base at V and 7 bases at J, with 8 bases in the middle. CDR3 length: 12 residues. CDR3 sequence reads: CASSLENGEQYF. Written as DNA, the CDR3 is TGTGCCAGCAGCTTAGAGAACGGGGAGCAGTACTTC.

CDR3 in DNA: TGTGCCAGCAGCTTAGGAGGAGGAACCCACGAGCAGTACTTC. It codes for CASSLGGGTHEQYF. The rearrangement uses TRBV7-2 and TRBJ2-7; D is possibly TRBD2 (5 bases). Looked up from germline, CDR1 is SGHTA and CDR2 is FQGNSA. The CDR3 covers 14 residues. Between the trimmed V and J ends, which lost 1 base and 5 bases, there was a span of 12 bases.

This clone was counted once. The chain is built from TRBV24-1 and TRBJ2-3; 10 nucleotides align to TRBD2. This CDR3 is 15 amino acids long. J was trimmed by 3 bases and V by 7 bases; bases with no gene match: 6. Looked up from germline, CDR1 is KGHDR and CDR2 is SFDVKD. The CDR3 nucleotides read TGTGCCACCAGCCTCGGGACTAGCGTGACAGATACGCAGTATTTT. Its protein is CATSLGTSVTDTQYF.

The chain has TRBV2 and TRBJ1-1; 7 nucleotides align to TRBD1. Germline V CDR1 and CDR2: SNHLY, FYNNEI. The CDR3 has 13 residues. Trimming removed 0 bases from V and 5 bases from J; junction bases left unmatched: 0. The CDR3 DNA follows: TGTGCCAGCAGTGAAGCCAGGGGGACTGAAGCTTTCTTT. Protein sequence: CASSEARGTEAFF.

This clone was seen a handful of times. V is TRBV6-4 and J is TRBJ2-3; 11 nucleotides line up with TRBD2. The CDR3 is made up of 15 amino acids. Germline-derived CDR1 and CDR2 are MRHNA and SNTAGT. Trimming removed 6 bases from V and 2 bases from J; junction bases left unmatched: 4. The CDR3 region is CASRATSGATDTQYF. The CDR3 DNA is TGTGCCAGCAGAGCGACTAGCGGGGCCACAGATACGCAGTATTTT.

V and J are TRBV6-5 and TRBJ1-5; a weak D match, TRBD1 (5 bases). Trimming took 0 bases from V and 0 from J, leaving 9 bases between them. The CDR3 is 16 residues long. Per germline, CDR1 MNHEY and CDR2 SVGAGI. The CDR3 here is CASSYSGGVSNQPQHF. In nucleotides, the CDR3 is TGTGCCAGCAGTTACTCGGGGGGGGTTAGCAATCAGCCCCAGCATTTT.

This clone has only one observation. This chain joins TRBV19 and TRBJ2-7; D is perhaps TRBD2 (5 bases). CDR1 is LNHDA, CDR2 SQIVND, per germline (reference sequence). The CDR3 has 15 residues. The germline V and J ends were trimmed by 6 bases and 0 bases, with 15 bases remaining between them. The CDR3 nucleotides read TGTGCCAGTAGCCTCTCCACCGGGATCTCCTACGAGCAGTACTTC. Its protein product is CASSLSTGISYEQYF.

This clone is termed medium-sized. V and J are TRBV7-9 and TRBJ1-2; 7 nucleotides agree with TRBD1. The CDR3 runs to 14 residues. J gave up 5 bases and V 3 bases, and 6 bases lay outside the gene matches. Germline V gene data show CDR1 as SEHNR and CDR2 as FQNEAQ (reference sequence). CDR3: CASSFPQTGYGYTF. CDR3 bases: TGTGCCAGCAGCTTCCCTCAGACAGGGTATGGCTACACCTTC.

The chain has TRBV4-2 and TRBJ2-3; 9 bases map to TRBD2. Unmatched junction bases numbered 9, after V lost 4 bases and J lost 1 base. Germline V gene lookup returns CDR1 LGHNA and CDR2 YNFKEQ. This CDR3 contains 17 residues. In nucleotides, the CDR3 is TGTGCCAGCAGCCTGGGAGGCAAGCGGGGGGGCACAGATACGCAGTATTTT. It codes for CASSLGGKRGGTDTQYF.

The rearrangement joins TRBV25-1 to TRBJ2-3, with D possibly matching TRBD2 (5 bases). The length of the CDR3 is 13 residues. Germline V gene data show CDR1 as MGHDK and CDR2 as SYGVNS. The ends were cut back, 10 bases at V and 8 bases at J, with 19 bases in the middle. CDR3 coding DNA: TGTGCCACCCGGGGTTCAGGACCGGGTACGCAGTATTTT. It specifies CATRGSGPGTQYF.

The V gene is TRBV5-1, the J gene TRBJ2-7, with 8 bases matching TRBD2. Germline V gene data show CDR1 as SGHRS and CDR2 as YFSETQ. This CDR3 comprises 17 residues. V was clipped by 4 bases and J by 2 bases; unmatched bases: 14. The CDR3 region has the DNA TGCGCCAGCAGCCCCGTGTCGCCGGGGGGGAGAGCCTACGAGCAGTACTTC. Residues: CASSPVSPGGRAYEQYF. The full variable domain, completed using reference TRBV5-1 and TRBJ2-7, is KAGVTQTPRYLIKTRGQQVTLSCSPISGHRSVSWYQQTPGQGLQFLFEYFSETQRNKGNFPGRFSGRQFSNSRSEMNVSTLELGDSALYLCASSPVSPGGRAYEQYFGPGTRLTVT.

This chain connects TRBV12-3 or TRBV12-4 to TRBJ2-1; 8 positions match TRBD2. The length of the CDR3 is 13 residues. V was pared by 9 bases and J by 5 bases, with 6 bases of the junction left unmatched. The CDR3 region has the DNA TGTGCCAGTGACCGGGGGGGAGACAATGAGCAGTTCTTC. Its translation: CASDRGGDNEQFF.

The V and J genes are TRBV9 and TRBJ2-5; D is perhaps TRBD1 (6 bases). V was cut by 0 bases and J by 0 bases, with 15 bases left in between. Germline V lookup: CDR1 SGDLS, CDR2 YYNGEE. The CDR3 contains 17 residues. The CDR3 sequence: CASSVGGRMGNQETQYF. Here the CDR3 DNA reads TGTGCCAGCAGCGTAGGGGGGCGCATGGGGAACCAAGAGACCCAGTACTTC.

V and J are TRBV19 and TRBJ2-7; D remains unclear. Germline V gene lookup returns CDR1 LNHDA and CDR2 SQIVND (reference sequence). V dropped 3 bases and J dropped 2 bases, with 8 bases sitting between them. The CDR3 covers 13 residues. The CDR3 reads CASSIEEPYEQYF. CDR3 DNA sequence: TGTGCCAGTAGTATCGAGGAGCCCTACGAGCAGTACTTC.

The gene calls are TRBV27 and TRBJ2-5; D unclear. Deletions cut 4 bases from V and 1 base from J, with 7 bases between. Germline V gene sequence: CDR1 MNHEY, CDR2 SMNVEV (reference sequence). This CDR3 region has 13 residues. The CDR3 loop reads CASSSSRQETQYF. The CDR3 DNA is TGTGCCAGCAGTTCCAGTCGCCAAGAGACCCAGTACTTC.

This chain connects TRBV6-5 to TRBJ1-3; no firm D call. Trimming stripped 8 bases from V and 9 bases from J, with 14 bases between. The CDR3 totals 12 residues. Germline-derived CDR1 and CDR2 are MNHEY and SVGAGI. The CDR3 region is CASAMRYGTIYF. The CDR3 nucleotides read TGTGCCAGCGCTATGAGATACGGCACCATATATTTT.

V gene TRBV19 combines with J gene TRBJ2-4; 9 nucleotides agree with TRBD1. Germline CDR1 reads LNHDA; CDR2 reads SQIVND (reference sequence). After removal of 7 bases from V and 1 base from J, the junction contained 14 bases not matched to a gene. This CDR3 is built from 18 residues. The CDR3 DNA reads TGTGCCAGTATCGGTTCAACAGGGGGCTTTCGTGCCAAAAACATTCAGTACTTC. This translates into CASIGSTGGFRAKNIQYF.

The chain combines TRBV7-3 with TRBJ2-1; 7 positions match TRBD2. Trimming cost V 5 bases and J 5 bases; bases outside gene matches: 12. The germline V gene encodes CDR1 SGHTA and CDR2 FQGTGA. The CDR3 runs 16 residues. The chain's CDR3 is CASSPTRAGRDNEQFF. CDR3 in DNA: TGTGCCAGCAGCCCCACCCGGGCAGGGAGGGACAATGAGCAGTTCTTC.